The present TCR beta chain was sequenced within a study of T cell responses to AZD1222 COVID-19 vaccine. Whole-study results and caveats: Recipients of two AZD1222 doses showed rising Spike-specific TCR breadth and depth.

This CDR3 has 15 residues. CDR1 and CDR2 (germline): SNHLY, FYNNEI. Trimming pared 1 base from V and 1 base from J, leaving 7 bases between. Data came from immunoSEQ multiplex PCR; TCRdb stores just in-frame clones and leaves some out. Counted here are around 79,000 clones, about nine tenths occurring once; the ten biggest clones make up about a fifth. This clone has only a few counts. What it binds is unknown. The same CDR3 is also encoded by other DNA sequences in this sample. This TCR was sampled from an adult in good health. Sample: peripheral blood, taken on day 0 of AZD1222 vaccination. This chain links TRBV2 with TRBJ2-2; D is undetermined. Here the CDR3 DNA reads TGTGCCAGCAGTGAAGGCCTGGAGAACACCGGGGAGCTGTTTTTT. This translates into CASSEGLENTGELFF.